The clone carrying this T cell receptor (beta chain) was recorded once. The target antigen is unknown. This specimen belongs to a study of T cell responses to AZD1222 COVID-19 vaccine. Overall study context: Pooling covered second doses at about 4 or about 12 weeks.

Study-wide points: Repertoire samples came only from after the peak T cell response. There were mostly white British donors and more females than males, and clonal diversity was possibly underestimated.

Generated by immunoSEQ multiplex PCR, the TCRdb table keeps only in-frame clones and is missing some. The repertoire has roughly 150,000 clones, roughly 89% of them found once; the top ten carry 5%. The source material was peripheral blood, sampled on day 0 of AZD1222 vaccination. The sequence was obtained from an adult in good health.

CDR3: CASSFSRYEQYF. In DNA form, the CDR3 reads TGCGCCAGCAGCTTTTCCCGGTACGAGCAGTACTTC. The rearrangement uses TRBV5-1 and TRBJ2-7; D ambiguous. Per germline, CDR1 SGHRS and CDR2 YFSETQ. The CDR3 runs 12 residues. Trimming took 2 bases from V and 4 from J, leaving 7 bases between them.